The present TCR beta chain was sequenced within a study of blood T cell repertoires in COVID-19. In the study overall: The samples span acute and convalescent COVID-19 from the United States, Italy and Spain.

Clinical histories supplied by participants themselves formed the basis of cohort assignment. Assay: immunoSEQ multiplex PCR; the TCRdb copy retains only in-frame clones and omits some. In the table there are under 150,000 clones, about three quarters of which are singletons. This receptor was identified in a woman aged 45-59 years who had recovered from COVID-19. The sequenced sample was PBMCs or T cells enriched from blood (not recorded which).

The CDR3 sequence: CASSSKGRPGGEQETQYF. CDR3 in DNA: TGTGCCAGCAGCTCCAAAGGCAGACCGGGGGGTGAGCAAGAGACCCAGTACTTC. The chain joins TRBV3-1 (or the pseudogene TRBV3-2) to TRBJ2-5; 7 positions agree with TRBD2. The CDR3 length is 18 residues. Losses at the gene ends were 5 bases for V and 2 bases for J; bases not matched to a gene: 17. Germline lookup yields CDR1 LGHDT and CDR2 YNNKEL (reference sequence).